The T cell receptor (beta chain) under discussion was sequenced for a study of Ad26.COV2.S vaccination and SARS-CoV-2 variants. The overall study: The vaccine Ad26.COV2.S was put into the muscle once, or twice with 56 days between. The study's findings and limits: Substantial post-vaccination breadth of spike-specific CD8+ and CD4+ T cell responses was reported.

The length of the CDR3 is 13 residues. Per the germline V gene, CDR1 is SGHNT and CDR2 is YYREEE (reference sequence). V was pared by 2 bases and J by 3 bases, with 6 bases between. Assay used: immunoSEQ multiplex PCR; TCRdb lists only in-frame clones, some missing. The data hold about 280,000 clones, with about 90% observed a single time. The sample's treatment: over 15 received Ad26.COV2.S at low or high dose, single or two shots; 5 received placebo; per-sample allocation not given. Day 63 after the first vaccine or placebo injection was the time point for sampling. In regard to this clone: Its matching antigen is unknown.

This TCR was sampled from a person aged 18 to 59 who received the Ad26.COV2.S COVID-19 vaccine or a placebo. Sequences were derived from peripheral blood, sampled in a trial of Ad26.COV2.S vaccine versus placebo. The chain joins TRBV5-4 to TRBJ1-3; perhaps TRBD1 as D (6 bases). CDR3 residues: CASSFRGGNTIYF. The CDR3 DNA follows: TGTGCCAGCAGCTTCAGGGGTGGAAACACCATATATTTT.